Each of the 23 T cell receptor beta chains below was sequenced from the same sample in a study of OX40 agonist ivuxolimab in advanced cancers. TCRdb's table, derived via immunoSEQ multiplex PCR, lists solely in-frame clones and lacks some. The sample gives about 80,000 clones, 90% to 95% of which show up once; roughly 9.6% is in the top ten. Sequenced material: CD4+ or CD8+ T cells sorted from blood, taken in a trial of the OX40 agonist ivuxolimab. These receptors originate from an adult with an advanced solid tumor such as melanoma, head and neck, liver or kidney cancer.

The CDR3 nucleotides are TGCGCCAGCATCCTCGGGGGGAAAGCTTTCTTT. Protein product: CASILGGKAFF. This sequence joins TRBV5-1 and TRBJ1-1, with TRBD1 as a possible D gene (5 bases). Deletions cut 6 bases from V and 9 bases from J, with 12 bases between. CDR1 is SGHRS and CDR2 is YFSETQ in the germline V gene. This CDR3 is built from 11 residues.

The chain combines TRBV6-1 with TRBJ1-3, with a tentative D call TRBD1 (5 bases). Trimming left V 2 bases short and J 0 bases short, with 8 bases between. The CDR3 totals 15 residues. Germline-derived CDR1 and CDR2 are MNHNS and SASEGT. The CDR3 is CASSEWGSSGNTIYF. The CDR3 DNA reads as TGTGCCAGCAGTGAATGGGGGAGCTCTGGAAACACCATATATTTT.

The DNA for the CDR3 is TGTGCCAGCAGTTACTTTAACGAGCAGTACTTC. It codes for CASSYFNEQYF. The chain has TRBV6-5 and TRBJ2-7, with unresolved D. CDR1 MNHEY and CDR2 SVGAGI come from the germline V gene. The germline V and J ends were trimmed by 1 base and 5 bases, with 3 bases remaining between them. The CDR3 totals 11 residues.

This clone is hyperexpanded (1% or more). This same CDR3 is encoded by further DNA sequences in the sample. The V call is TRBV4-3, the J call TRBJ1-5, with unresolved D. Germline loops: CDR1 LGHNA, CDR2 YSLEER. V dropped 0 bases and J dropped 4 bases, with 10 bases sitting between them. This CDR3 has 15 residues. The CDR3 DNA reads as TGCGCCAGCAGCCAAGAAGCAGGAAATAATCAGCCCCAGCATTTT. The encoded protein is CASSQEAGNNQPQHF.

The rearrangement joins TRBV5-8 to TRBJ2-5; the D gene is possibly TRBD2 (6 bases). V lost 2 bases, J lost 5 bases, and 13 bases lay in between. The CDR3 totals 14 residues. Germline loops: CDR1 SGHTS, CDR2 YDEGEE. For the CDR3, the DNA is TGTGCCAGCAGCTTCGGGAGCCGGGGGGAGACCCAGTACTTC. Protein sequence: CASSFGSRGETQYF.

The rearrangement uses TRBV7-8 and TRBJ1-5; D gene unclear. Germline V CDR1 and CDR2: SGHVS, FQNEAQ. The V end was cut by 5 bases, the J end by 2 bases, with 19 bases between. The CDR3 extends over 17 amino acids. This chain's CDR3 is CASSPWTLSQGNQPQHF. CDR3 in DNA: TGTGCCAGCAGCCCTTGGACTCTTAGTCAGGGCAATCAGCCCCAGCATTTT. Full variable domain (missing parts from reference TRBV7-8 and TRBJ1-5): GAGVSQSPRYKVAKRGQDVALRCDPISGHVSLFWYQQALGQGPEFLTYFQNEAQLDKSGLPSDRFFAERPEGSVSTLKIQRTQQEDSAVYLCASSPWTLSQGNQPQHFGDGTRLSIL.

This clone was found a few times. This chain's CDR3 is CASSLDSMNTEAFF. CDR3 sequence (DNA): TGTGCCAGCAGCTTAGACTCGATGAACACTGAAGCTTTCTTT. This sequence joins TRBV7-9 and TRBJ1-1; D not resolved. V was clipped by 1 base and J by 0 bases, with 6 bases between them. CDR1 and CDR2 (germline): SEHNR, FQNEAQ (reference sequence). The CDR3 extends over 14 amino acids.

In DNA form, the CDR3 reads TGTGCCAGCAGCGCCGGACAGGGGGCCTTCTCCTACGAGCAGTACTTC. It is translated as CASSAGQGAFSYEQYF. The chain employs TRBV5-5 and TRBJ2-7; TRBD1 aligns across 11 bases. The CDR3 is 16 residues long. CDR1 is SGHKS and CDR2 is YYEKEE in the germline V gene (reference sequence). V lost 4 bases and J lost 0; bases outside the gene matches: 6.

This clone was counted a single time. CDR3 sequence (DNA): TGTGCCAGCAGCTTAGGGTACAGGGTATCTAATGAAAAACTGTTTTTT. Translated, it gives CASSLGYRVSNEKLFF. The J gene is TRBJ1-4, the V gene TRBV7-9; D might be TRBD1 (6 bases). Germline V gene data show CDR1 as SEHNR and CDR2 as FQNEAQ (reference sequence). The length of the CDR3 is 16 residues. V was clipped by 1 base and J by 3 bases, with 12 bases between them.

The chain joins TRBV4-3 to TRBJ2-1; D is undetermined. The V gene lost 0 bases and the J gene lost 10 bases, with 13 bases spanning the gap. The CDR3 contains 14 residues. CDR1 and CDR2 (germline): LGHNA, YSLEER. The CDR3 loop reads CASSQDNLPPEQFF. The CDR3 DNA reads TGCGCCAGCAGCCAAGATAACCTTCCACCCGAGCAGTTCTTC.

The rearrangement links TRBV15 to TRBJ2-2; D is unclear. Trimming left V 11 bases short and J 4 bases short, with 11 bases between. This CDR3 is 12 amino acids long. Germline V gene data show CDR1 as LNHNV and CDR2 as YYDKDF (reference sequence). CDR3 loop: CAVGPGTGELFF. CDR3 in DNA: TGTGCCGTTGGGCCGGGCACCGGGGAGCTGTTTTTT.

The chain uses TRBV30 and TRBJ2-7; 8 bases agree with TRBD1. Losses at the gene ends were 0 bases for V and 3 bases for J; bases not matched to a gene: 1. The CDR3 consists of 13 residues. The V gene's germline CDR1 is GTSNPN and CDR2 SVGIG (reference sequence). CDR3 DNA sequence: TGTGCCTGGAGTGTAACAGGGGGCTACGAGCAGTACTTC. Protein: CAWSVTGGYEQYF. Based on the CDR3 plus reference TRBV30 and TRBJ2-7, the full variable domain is SQTIHQWPATLVQPVGSPLSLECTVEGTSNPNLYWYRQAAGRGLQLLFYSVGIGQISSEVPQNLSASRPQDRQFILSSKKLLLSDSGFYLCAWSVTGGYEQYFGPGTRLTVT.

This chain connects TRBV7-2 to TRBJ1-1; D is undetermined. V gave up 4 bases and J gave up 0 bases, with 9 bases separating them. Looked up from germline, CDR1 is SGHTA and CDR2 is FQGNSA. The CDR3 sequence is 14 residues long. The CDR3 DNA is TGTGCCAGCAGCTCATCACAGTTGAACACTGAAGCTTTCTTT. Its translation is CASSSSQLNTEAFF.

This clone has just one count. This rearrangement joins TRBV7-9 to TRBJ2-3; D is possibly TRBD1 (5 bases). Germline CDR1 and CDR2: SEHNR and FQNEAQ (reference sequence). Trimming removed 4 bases from V and 0 bases from J, with 11 bases in between. The CDR3 is 15 amino acids. CDR3 in amino acids: CASSSGQFSTDTQYF. In DNA form, the CDR3 reads TGTGCCAGCAGCTCAGGACAATTTAGCACAGATACGCAGTATTTT. Full variable domain (missing parts from reference TRBV7-9 and TRBJ2-3): DTGVSQNPRHKITKRGQNVTFRCDPISEHNRLYWYRQTLGQGPEFLTYFQNEAQLEKSRLLSDRFSAERPKGSFSTLEIQRTEQGDSAMYLCASSSGQFSTDTQYFGPGTRLTVL.

The chain is built from TRBV5-6 and TRBJ2-3; no definite D call. V was trimmed by 3 bases and J by 2 bases, leaving 4 bases between them. The CDR3 covers 12 residues. Germline assignment: CDR1 SGHDT and CDR2 YYEEEE. The CDR3 coding sequence is TGTGCCAGCAGCTACTACACAGATACGCAGTATTTT. Its translation is CASSYYTDTQYF.

V gene TRBV9 combines with J gene TRBJ2-3, with TRBD1 matching 11 bases. The CDR3 has 18 residues. Germline assignment: CDR1 SGDLS and CDR2 YYNGEE. After removal of 3 bases from V and 6 bases from J, the junction contained 15 bases not matched to a gene. Written as DNA, the CDR3 is TGTGCCAGCAGCGACTCCGGGACAGGGGGGGAGGGCGAGGATACGCAGTATTTT. It encodes CASSDSGTGGEGEDTQYF.

On this clone: The sample contains more than one DNA sequence encoding this CDR3. The J gene is TRBJ1-4, the V gene TRBV9; TRBD1 agrees at 7 bases. This CDR3 has 13 amino acids. Germline lookup yields CDR1 SGDLS and CDR2 YYNGEE. The V and J ends lost 0 bases and 8 bases, in that order; junction bases with no gene match: 1. The CDR3 DNA reads as TGTGCCAGCAGCGTAGGGGACAGCGAAAAACTGTTTTTT. This encodes CASSVGDSEKLFF.

The V and J genes are TRBV6-1 and TRBJ2-7; D gene uncertain. CDR3 length equals 14 residues. From germline, CDR1 is MNHNS and CDR2 SASEGT. V was clipped by 3 bases and J by 6 bases, with 15 bases between them. The CDR3 spells CASSDQQALCEQYF. DNA of the CDR3: TGTGCCAGCAGTGACCAACAAGCCCTATGCGAGCAGTACTTC.

The chain recombines TRBV7-2 with TRBJ2-7; D call uncertain. The CDR3 runs to 14 residues. V was trimmed by 7 bases and J by 0 bases, leaving 13 bases between them. Germline V gene sequence: CDR1 SGHTA, CDR2 FQGNSA. The CDR3 bases are TGTGCCAGCACCTGGTACAGTAGCTCCTACGAGCAGTACTTC. Protein product: CASTWYSSSYEQYF.

This chain connects TRBV19 to TRBJ2-7; 8 positions agree with TRBD2. Germline CDR1 and CDR2: LNHDA and SQIVND (reference sequence). V lost 1 base to trimming and J lost 2 bases; unmatched junction nucleotides: 7. This CDR3 contains 16 residues. The CDR3 DNA is TGTGCCAGTAGTATAGGGAGATTAGCGGGGACCTACGAGCAGTACTTC. This encodes CASSIGRLAGTYEQYF.

The CDR3 coding sequence is TGTGCCAGCAGCTTAGAGCCGGGACTTAGTTACGAGCAGTACTTC. Translated: CASSLEPGLSYEQYF. The rearrangement links TRBV11-2 to TRBJ2-7; D may be TRBD2 (6 bases). V lost 0 bases and J lost 4, with 13 bases in between. The CDR3 totals 15 residues. The germline V gene has CDR1 SGHAT and CDR2 FQNNGV.

V is TRBV7-9 and J is TRBJ1-1; a weak D match, TRBD1 (5 bases). The V gene lost 5 bases and the J gene lost 3 bases, with 7 bases spanning the gap. The length of the CDR3 is 12 residues. Germline lookup yields CDR1 SEHNR and CDR2 FQNEAQ (reference sequence). The CDR3 DNA sequence: TGTGCCAGCAGCGGGGGTTACACTGAAGCTTTCTTT. As protein: CASSGGYTEAFF.

V and J are TRBV9 and TRBJ1-1; possible D gene TRBD1, 5 bases. Trimming took 2 bases from V and 1 from J, leaving 9 bases between them. The germline CDR1 and CDR2 sequences are SGDLS and YYNGEE. The CDR3 is 14 residues long. The CDR3 DNA reads as TGTGCCAGCAGCGTGGGGGACCCGAACACTGAAGCTTTCTTT. It encodes CASSVGDPNTEAFF.